These 24 T cell receptor beta chains were sequenced from one sample in a study of shared clonotypes between healthy human individuals. Some clones are missing from TCRdb's copy, which holds only in-frame ones; the method was immunoSEQ multiplex PCR. The table records approximately 180,000 clones, around 93% of them present only once. The source material was naive CD4+ T cells sorted from blood. Described subset: CD45RA+ positively selected. The source of these receptors is a woman aged 25 to 39 in good health.

The chain links TRBV10-3 to TRBJ2-7; a possible D gene is TRBD1 (5 bases). This CDR3 region has 12 residues. The ends were cut back, 2 bases at V and 5 bases at J, with 7 bases in the middle. Germline V gene lookup returns CDR1 ENHRY and CDR2 SYGVKD. CDR3 in DNA: TGTGCCATCAGTGAGGGGGCCCACGAGCAGTACTTC. Translated: CAISEGAHEQYF.

The V and J genes are TRBV5-4 and TRBJ1-2; no clear D. The CDR3 contains 15 residues. V lost 5 bases, J lost 0 bases, and 14 bases lay in between. In germline, CDR1 is SGHNT, CDR2 YYREEE (reference sequence). The CDR3 coding sequence is TGTGCCAGCAGGCCTTACCATTCCGCTAACTATGGCTACACCTTC. Its translation: CASRPYHSANYGYTF.

This sequence joins TRBV28 and TRBJ1-2, with D possibly being TRBD1 (5 bases). The CDR3 runs 12 residues. CDR1 is MDHEN and CDR2 is SYDVKM in the germline V gene. V gave up 5 bases and J gave up 4 bases, with 8 bases separating them. The CDR3 nucleotides are TGTGCCAGCAGTCGACAGACCTATGGCTACACCTTC. It yields the protein CASSRQTYGYTF.

The chain joins TRBV5-1 to TRBJ2-4; D might be TRBD1 (6 bases). Germline V gene data show CDR1 as SGHRS and CDR2 as YFSETQ. Trimming removed 1 base from V and 7 bases from J, with 15 bases in between. The CDR3 covers 15 residues. The CDR3 reads CASSLIQGSGNIQYF. The DNA of the CDR3 is TGCGCCAGCAGCTTGATACAGGGTTCCGGCAACATTCAGTACTTC.

The V and J genes are TRBV19 and TRBJ1-4; D is uncertain. Germline V lookup: CDR1 LNHDA, CDR2 SQIVND (reference sequence). The CDR3 spans 14 residues. The V and J ends lost 4 bases and 10 bases respectively, with 16 bases between them. The CDR3 reads CASSSLDPVGKLFF. The CDR3 coding sequence is TGTGCCAGTAGTAGTTTGGATCCTGTGGGAAAACTGTTTTTT.

V is TRBV7-9 and J is TRBJ2-5, with D unclear. V dropped 2 bases and J dropped 7 bases, with 8 bases sitting between them. There are 12 residues in the CDR3. CDR1 is SEHNR and CDR2 is FQNEAQ in the germline V gene (reference sequence). The CDR3 sequence: CASSLKDGTQYF. Here the CDR3 DNA reads TGTGCCAGCAGCTTAAAGGACGGGACCCAGTACTTC.

The chain recombines TRBV28 with TRBJ2-1, with 13 positions matching TRBD2. The CDR3 loop spans 14 amino acids. Germline V CDR1 and CDR2: MDHEN, SYDVKM. V dropped 10 bases and J dropped 8; count of bases not matched to a gene: 8. In nucleotides, the CDR3 is TGTGCCACCAGGACTAGCGGGAGTGTATATGAGCAGTTCTTC. Its protein product is CATRTSGSVYEQFF. The full variable domain, rest sourced from reference TRBV28 and TRBJ2-1, is DVKVTQSSRYLVKRTGEKVFLECVQDMDHENMFWYRQDPGLGLRLIYFSYDVKMKEKGDIPEGYSVSREKKERFSLILESASTNQTSMYLCATRTSGSVYEQFFGPGTRLTVL.

This chain connects TRBV27 to TRBJ2-7; D uncertain. The CDR3 spans 12 residues. The V end lost 6 bases, the J end lost 3 bases, and 9 bases lay between the germline ends. CDR1 and CDR2 from the germline V gene are MNHEY and SMNVEV (reference sequence). CDR3 coding DNA: TGTGCCAGCAGAGGCCGGCGCTACGAGCAGTACTTC. This gives the protein CASRGRRYEQYF.

The chain joins TRBV9 to TRBJ2-5; D may correspond to TRBD1 or TRBD2 (5 bases each). TRBJ2-7 matches the DNA end more closely, so the J call is doubtful. The germline gives CDR1 SGDLS, CDR2 YYNGEE. The CDR3 length is 15 residues. The CDR3: CASSVDGTATYEQYF. The CDR3 DNA sequence: TGTGCCAGCAGCGTAGACGGGACGGCTACCTACGAGCAGTACTTC.

The chain links TRBV28 to TRBJ2-7; 7 positions agree with TRBD2. CDR3 length: 15 residues. Germline assignment: CDR1 MDHEN and CDR2 SYDVKM. V was clipped by 3 bases and J by 3 bases; unmatched bases: 8. As DNA, the CDR3 is TGTGCCAGCAGTTTGGCGGGAGCCTCACTCTACGAGCAGTACTTC. The encoded protein is CASSLAGASLYEQYF. Variable domain in full (rest from reference TRBV28 and TRBJ2-7): DVKVTQSSRYLVKRTGEKVFLECVQDMDHENMFWYRQDPGLGLRLIYFSYDVKMKEKGDIPEGYSVSREKKERFSLILESASTNQTSMYLCASSLAGASLYEQYFGPGTRLTVT.

The chain joins TRBV7-9 to TRBJ1-2; 10 nucleotides line up with TRBD1. Germline V lookup: CDR1 SEHNR, CDR2 FQNEAQ (reference sequence). Trimming removed 3 bases from V and 6 bases from J; junction bases left unmatched: 1. The CDR3 covers 13 residues. The CDR3 bases are TGTGCCAGCAGCTTCGGGACAGGGGATGGCTACACCTTC. The encoded protein is CASSFGTGDGYTF.

The chain combines TRBV28 with TRBJ2-1; a possible D gene is TRBD2 (5 bases). Trimming pared 2 bases from V and 10 bases from J, leaving 15 bases between. This CDR3 comprises 14 residues. From germline, CDR1 is MDHEN and CDR2 SYDVKM. CDR3 region: CASSLNGPSPEQFF. The CDR3 region has the DNA TGTGCCAGCAGTTTAAACGGCCCTAGCCCGGAGCAGTTCTTC.

CDR3 sequence reads: CASSEIGGSMDEQYF. The CDR3, as DNA: TGCGCCAGCAGTGAGATCGGCGGGAGTATGGACGAGCAGTACTTC. The chain employs TRBV10-1 and TRBJ2-7, with 7 bases matching TRBD2. The CDR3 is 15 residues long. After removal of 2 bases from V and 5 bases from J, the junction contained 9 bases not matched to a gene. CDR1 is WNHNN and CDR2 is SYGVQD in the germline V gene (reference sequence).

This clone was picked up one time. The chain combines TRBV6-1 with TRBJ1-5; D is possibly TRBD1 (5 bases). The CDR3 is 13 amino acids. Trimming shortened V by 6 bases and J by 5 bases, and 11 bases separated the two germline ends. CDR1 and CDR2 from the germline V gene are MNHNS and SASEGT. The CDR3: CASSGTADQPQHF. CDR3 in DNA: TGTGCCAGCAGCGGGACCGCCGATCAGCCCCAGCATTTT.

The chain combines TRBV5-1 with TRBJ2-4; a weak D match, TRBD2 (5 bases). V shed 0 bases and J shed 2 bases, with 15 bases lying between them. CDR3 size: 17 residues. CDR1 is SGHRS and CDR2 is YFSETQ in the germline V gene. The CDR3 bases are TGCGCCAGCAGCTTGGGGGCGGGCTTCGTGACCAAAAACATTCAGTACTTC. This gives the protein CASSLGAGFVTKNIQYF.

The rearrangement links TRBV7-8 to TRBJ2-7; 10 bases line up with TRBD1. There are 16 residues in the CDR3. V gave up 1 base and J gave up 5 bases; unmatched junction bases: 8. From germline, CDR1 is SGHVS and CDR2 FQNEAQ. The CDR3 DNA follows: TGTGCCAGCAGCTTAGTTAGACAGGGGGCGGTTGACGAGCAGTACTTC. Its protein is CASSLVRQGAVDEQYF.

The V call is TRBV4-1, the J call TRBJ2-2; the match to TRBD2 covers 11 bases. The CDR3 is made up of 19 amino acids. CDR1 and CDR2 (germline): MGHRA, YSYEKL. Trimming removed 3 bases from V and 4 bases from J; junction bases left unmatched: 13. The CDR3 bases are TGCGCCAGCAGCCAGGCTACACTGGGACTAGCGGTGTTCACCGGGGAGCTGTTTTTT. Its translation: CASSQATLGLAVFTGELFF.

The chain combines TRBV28 with TRBJ2-7, with 7 bases that match TRBD2. Germline CDR1 is MDHEN and CDR2 is SYDVKM. The CDR3 totals 15 residues. The ends lost 4 bases at V and 0 bases at J; junction bases unmatched: 6. CDR3: CASSSGGRASYEQYF. The CDR3 DNA is TGTGCCAGCAGTTCGGGCGGGAGAGCCTCCTACGAGCAGTACTTC.

J is TRBJ1-2 and V is TRBV18, with 7 nucleotides matching TRBD1. V shed 6 bases, J shed 3 bases, and the junction held 16 bases outside the gene matches. This CDR3 is 17 amino acids long. Per the germline V gene, CDR1 is KGHSH and CDR2 is LQKENI. The CDR3 loop is CASSDVGAGQDDYGYTF. The CDR3 nucleotides are TGTGCCAGCTCCGACGTGGGAGCAGGACAGGACGACTATGGCTACACCTTC.

This chain links TRBV19 with TRBJ1-2; a weak D match, TRBD1 (5 bases). Trimming took 5 bases from V and 4 from J, leaving 17 bases between them. Germline V lookup: CDR1 LNHDA, CDR2 SQIVND (reference sequence). CDR3 length equals 15 residues. The DNA of the CDR3 is TGTGCCAGTAGTTCCCCGAGCAGGGCCAGCTATGGCTACACCTTC. This encodes CASSSPSRASYGYTF.

The V gene is TRBV7-6, the J gene TRBJ1-5; 8 bases fit TRBD1. After removal of 2 bases from V and 6 bases from J, the junction contained 0 bases not matched to a gene. Germline V gives CDR1 SGHVS, CDR2 FNYEAQ. This CDR3 spans 13 amino acids. The CDR3 DNA sequence: TGTGCCAGCAGCTTAACAGGGGGTCAGCCCCAGCATTTT. It yields the protein CASSLTGGQPQHF. Using reference TRBV7-6 and TRBJ1-5 for the parts outside the CDR3, the full variable domain is GAGVSQSPRYKVTKRGQDVALRCDPISGHVSLYWYRQALGQGPEFLTYFNYEAQQDKSGLPNDRFSAERPEGSISTLTIQRTEQRDSAMYRCASSLTGGQPQHFGDGTRLSIL.

This chain uses TRBV28 with TRBJ2-7, with TRBD1 matching 10 bases. Germline V gene sequence: CDR1 MDHEN, CDR2 SYDVKM. V was clipped by 3 bases and J by 6 bases; unmatched bases: 5. The CDR3 has 14 amino acids. The CDR3 protein is CASSFDRGRAEQYF. Here the CDR3 DNA reads TGTGCCAGCAGTTTTGACAGGGGGCGCGCCGAGCAGTACTTC.

J is TRBJ2-7 and V is TRBV27; D is perhaps TRBD1 (5 bases). CDR1 and CDR2 from the germline V gene are MNHEY and SMNVEV (reference sequence). This CDR3 region has 14 residues. Trimming removed 6 bases from V and 2 bases from J, with 14 bases in between. The CDR3 DNA sequence: TGTGCCAGCAGCCCCCAGGGTTGGGCCTACGAGCAGTACTTC. Translated: CASSPQGWAYEQYF.

This clone was seen only once. This chain uses TRBV5-4 with TRBJ1-2; tentative D call: TRBD1 (5 bases). The germline CDR1 and CDR2 sequences are SGHNT and YYREEE (reference sequence). The ends were cut back, 4 bases at V and 4 bases at J, with 17 bases in the middle. This CDR3 has 15 amino acids. The CDR3 is CASSRVSGQSYGYTF. The CDR3 DNA sequence: TGTGCCAGCAGCCGGGTTTCAGGGCAGTCCTATGGCTACACCTTC.